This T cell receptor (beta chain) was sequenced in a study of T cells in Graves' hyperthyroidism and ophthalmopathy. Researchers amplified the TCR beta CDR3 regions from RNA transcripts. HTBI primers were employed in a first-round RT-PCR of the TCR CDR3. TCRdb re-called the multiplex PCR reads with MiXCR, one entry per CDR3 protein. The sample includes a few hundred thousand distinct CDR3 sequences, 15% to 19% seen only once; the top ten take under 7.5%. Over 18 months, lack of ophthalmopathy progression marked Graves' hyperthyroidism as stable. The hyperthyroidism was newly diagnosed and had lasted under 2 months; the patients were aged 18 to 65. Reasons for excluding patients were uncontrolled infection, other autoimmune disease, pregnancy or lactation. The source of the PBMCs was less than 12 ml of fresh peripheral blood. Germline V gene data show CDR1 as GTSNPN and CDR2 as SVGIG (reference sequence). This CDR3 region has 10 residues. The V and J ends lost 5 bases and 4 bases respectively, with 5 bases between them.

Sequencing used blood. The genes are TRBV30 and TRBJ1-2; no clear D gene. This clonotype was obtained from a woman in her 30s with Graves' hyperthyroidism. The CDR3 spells CAWPSYGYTF. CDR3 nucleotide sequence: TGTGCCTGGCCGAGCTATGGCTACACCTTC.